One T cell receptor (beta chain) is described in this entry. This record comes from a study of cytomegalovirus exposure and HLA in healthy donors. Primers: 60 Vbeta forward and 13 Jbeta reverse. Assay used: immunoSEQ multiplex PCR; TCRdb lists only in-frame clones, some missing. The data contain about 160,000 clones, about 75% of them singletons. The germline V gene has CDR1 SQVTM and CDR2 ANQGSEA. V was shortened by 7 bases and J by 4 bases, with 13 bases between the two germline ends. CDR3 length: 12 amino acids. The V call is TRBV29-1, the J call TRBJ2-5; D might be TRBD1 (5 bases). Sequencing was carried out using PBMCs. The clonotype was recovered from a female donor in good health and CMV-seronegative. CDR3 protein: CSGEGVGETQYF. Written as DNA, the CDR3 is TGCAGCGGAGAAGGGGTCGGAGAGACCCAGTACTTC.